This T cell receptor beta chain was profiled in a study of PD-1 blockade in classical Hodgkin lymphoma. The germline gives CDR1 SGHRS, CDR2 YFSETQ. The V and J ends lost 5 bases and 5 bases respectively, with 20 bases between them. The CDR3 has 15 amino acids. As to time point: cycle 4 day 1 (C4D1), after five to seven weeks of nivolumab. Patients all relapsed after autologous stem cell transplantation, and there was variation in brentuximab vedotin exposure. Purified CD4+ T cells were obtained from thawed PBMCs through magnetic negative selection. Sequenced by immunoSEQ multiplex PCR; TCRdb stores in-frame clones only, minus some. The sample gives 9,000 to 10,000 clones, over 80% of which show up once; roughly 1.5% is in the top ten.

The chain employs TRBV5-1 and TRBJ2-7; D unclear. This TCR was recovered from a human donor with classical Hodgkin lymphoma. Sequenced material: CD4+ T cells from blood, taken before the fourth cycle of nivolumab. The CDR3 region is CASSRGPRASDEQYF. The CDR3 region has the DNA TGCGCCAGCAGTCGTGGTCCTCGGGCTTCCGACGAGCAGTACTTC.